The present T cell receptor beta chain was sequenced within a study of shared clonotypes between healthy human individuals (dated by TCRdb to the early 2020s). With respect to the entire study: Three men and two women, aged 18 to 49 years, made up the cohort. Blood TCR repertoires of five healthy adults were deeply sequenced to estimate repertoire size and the extent of clonotype sharing between individuals. To increase sequencing depth and limit assay-specific biases, TCR repertoire library preparation and sequencing were carried out by different laboratories using diverse techniques. Between about 0.85 and 9.5 billion PBMCs per donor were obtained by leukapheresis.

Based on the germline V gene (reference sequence), the CDR1 and CDR2 sequences are SGHAT and FQDESV. Between the V and J ends, shortened by 3 bases and 5 bases respectively, the junction contains 16 bases. Including cysteine and phenylalanine, the CDR3 has 15 amino acids. The DNA shown is the 45-base CDR3, in frame from base 1. Paper-wide results and their limitations: The genetic and exposure-history diversity represented was limited by the small number of donors. Pairwise subsampling led to the expectation that sequencing depth would affect the degree of clonotype sharing among donors. Sampling was limited to blood, and TCR repertoires in tissue likely differ from TCR repertoires in blood.

The donors were healthy, HIV-negative adults who had no recently reported acute infections or vaccinations. Every donor was a Caucasian adult residing in Nashville, Tennessee, USA. In the unsorted samples, approximately 82 million PBMCs were counted, and genomic DNA was extracted using the QIAamp DNA Blood Mini kit. After blood collection by leukapheresis, PBMCs were isolated using Ficoll-Histopaque density gradient centrifugation and then cryopreserved in the vapor phase of liquid nitrogen. Only one count was recorded for this clone. This clone's antigen is unknown. Base-call qualities are not available, and no considerably larger clone is one nucleotide away. TCR CDR3 regions were amplified from genomic DNA by multiplex PCR using the deep immunoSEQ assay. Extracted genomic DNA from each cell subset was distributed evenly across all wells of several immunoSEQ 96-well plates, and each plate was treated as a replicate. For unsorted PBMC, each replicate PCR was loaded with approximately 300 ng genomic DNA, equivalent to roughly 31,000 T cell genomes. Ten immunoSEQ deep assay plates were used to sequence the unsorted PBMC genomic DNA. The purified libraries were quantified using a Qubit 3.0 fluorometer, sized with a Bioanalyzer 2100, and then quantified again using the KAPA Library Quantification kit. Every immunoSEQ 96-well plate was sequenced on a separate single-read 150-cycle Illumina NextSeq 550 flow cell. The original pipeline was this. Because the immunoSEQ output held only junctional sequences and lacked quality scores, the filtering could not match the filtering applied to full-length reads. To assign V/J genes and CDR3, sequences were annotated using PyIR, a Python wrapper for IgBLAST v1.9, with IMGT germline references. Reads were removed for weak V/J assignments (E-value above 1e-6), missing CDR3, stop codons, out-of-frame junctions, or ambiguous translated residues. V3J clonotypes were defined as sequences sharing an identical inferred V gene, J gene, and CDR3 amino acid sequence. Percentage overlap between repertoires was calculated by dividing the number of shared unique clonotypes by the size of the smaller repertoire. Repertoire richness was assessed with RTK rarefaction, the Chao1 estimator, and Recon v2.1 estimates of unobserved clonotypes. TCRdb's version of the immuneACCESS table is confined to in-frame rearrangements and falls short of the full clone set. An unresolved V gene accounts for under half of the shortfall where checked; the remainder is of unknown origin. V, J and clone size are those of that table, while D and trimming were read from the DNA. Across this sample there are some 490,000 clones, with roughly 80% seen only once. The ten largest account for roughly 13% of the sample.

The chain links TRBV11-1 with TRBJ2-5; TRBD2 is possibly the D segment (6 matching bases). The TCR originated in a woman between 35 and 50 years old in good health. Some clones in this sample may be carry-over from other donors' samples. The sequenced sample was PBMCs. The DNA sequence reads TGTGCCAGCAGCTTTCAGAAGGCGGCGGGGGAGACCCAGTACTTC. It translates to CASSFQKAAGETQYF.